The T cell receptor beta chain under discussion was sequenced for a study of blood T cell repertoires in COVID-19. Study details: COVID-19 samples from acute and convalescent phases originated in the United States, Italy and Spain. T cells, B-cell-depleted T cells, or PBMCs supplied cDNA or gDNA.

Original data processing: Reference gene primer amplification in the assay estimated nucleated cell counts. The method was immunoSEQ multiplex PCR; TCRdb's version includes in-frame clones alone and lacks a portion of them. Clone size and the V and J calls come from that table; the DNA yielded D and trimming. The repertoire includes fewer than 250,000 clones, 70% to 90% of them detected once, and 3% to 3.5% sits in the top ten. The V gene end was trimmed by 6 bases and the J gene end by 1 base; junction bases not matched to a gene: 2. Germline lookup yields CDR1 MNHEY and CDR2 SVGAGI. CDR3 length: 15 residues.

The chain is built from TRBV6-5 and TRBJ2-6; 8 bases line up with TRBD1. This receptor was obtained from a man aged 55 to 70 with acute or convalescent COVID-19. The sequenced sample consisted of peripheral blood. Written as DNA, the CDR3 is TGTGCCAGCAGGGACAGGGAATCTGGGGCCAACGTCCTGACTTTC. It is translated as CASRDRESGANVLTF.